This TCR beta chain was recorded in a study of cytomegalovirus exposure and HLA in healthy donors. Study conclusions and caveats: Most TCRs appeared rarely, but some public TCRs recurred in many donors.

Trimming took 5 bases from V and 3 from J; bases not matched to a gene: 9. The CDR3 is 17 residues long. Per the germline V gene, CDR1 is MDHEN and CDR2 is SYDVKM. Comment on this clone: Its antigen remains unknown.

The PCR was carried out with 60 Vbeta primers and 13 Jbeta primers. Here immunoSEQ multiplex PCR was the method, and the copy in TCRdb shows in-frame clones only, minus some. In the table there are 90,000 to 120,000 clones, 70% to 85% of which are singletons. The sample taken for sequencing was PBMCs. This sequence originates from a woman between 18 and 29 years old in good health and CMV-seronegative. The chain has TRBV28 and TRBJ1-6; 8 bases align to TRBD1. In DNA form, the CDR3 reads TGTGCCAGCAGTGACGGACAGGGATCTTACTATAATTCACCCCTCCACTTT. This sequence encodes CASSDGQGSYYNSPLHF.